The T cell receptor beta chain described here comes from a study of blood T cell repertoires in COVID-19. About the study: The United States, Italy and Spain supplied acute and convalescent COVID-19 samples.

In the authors' workflow: Reference gene primer amplification yielded estimated nucleated cell counts. Some clones are missing from TCRdb's copy, which holds only in-frame ones; the method was immunoSEQ multiplex PCR. That table furnishes V, J and clone size, whereas the DNA furnished D and trimming. The sample shows over 200,000 clones, about 80% of them seen only once. The V gene's germline CDR1 is MDHEN and CDR2 SYDVKM. This CDR3 contains 17 residues. The V and J ends lost 3 bases and 2 bases respectively, with 20 bases between them. The chain recombines TRBV28 with TRBJ2-7, with TRBD1 as a possible D gene (6 bases). The sequenced sample was peripheral blood. This receptor was taken from a man over 45 with active or convalescent COVID-19. In DNA form, the CDR3 reads TGTGCCAGCAGTTTTCCCCGGGGCCAGGGGCGAACCTACGAGCAGTACTTC. Protein product: CASSFPRGQGRTYEQYF.